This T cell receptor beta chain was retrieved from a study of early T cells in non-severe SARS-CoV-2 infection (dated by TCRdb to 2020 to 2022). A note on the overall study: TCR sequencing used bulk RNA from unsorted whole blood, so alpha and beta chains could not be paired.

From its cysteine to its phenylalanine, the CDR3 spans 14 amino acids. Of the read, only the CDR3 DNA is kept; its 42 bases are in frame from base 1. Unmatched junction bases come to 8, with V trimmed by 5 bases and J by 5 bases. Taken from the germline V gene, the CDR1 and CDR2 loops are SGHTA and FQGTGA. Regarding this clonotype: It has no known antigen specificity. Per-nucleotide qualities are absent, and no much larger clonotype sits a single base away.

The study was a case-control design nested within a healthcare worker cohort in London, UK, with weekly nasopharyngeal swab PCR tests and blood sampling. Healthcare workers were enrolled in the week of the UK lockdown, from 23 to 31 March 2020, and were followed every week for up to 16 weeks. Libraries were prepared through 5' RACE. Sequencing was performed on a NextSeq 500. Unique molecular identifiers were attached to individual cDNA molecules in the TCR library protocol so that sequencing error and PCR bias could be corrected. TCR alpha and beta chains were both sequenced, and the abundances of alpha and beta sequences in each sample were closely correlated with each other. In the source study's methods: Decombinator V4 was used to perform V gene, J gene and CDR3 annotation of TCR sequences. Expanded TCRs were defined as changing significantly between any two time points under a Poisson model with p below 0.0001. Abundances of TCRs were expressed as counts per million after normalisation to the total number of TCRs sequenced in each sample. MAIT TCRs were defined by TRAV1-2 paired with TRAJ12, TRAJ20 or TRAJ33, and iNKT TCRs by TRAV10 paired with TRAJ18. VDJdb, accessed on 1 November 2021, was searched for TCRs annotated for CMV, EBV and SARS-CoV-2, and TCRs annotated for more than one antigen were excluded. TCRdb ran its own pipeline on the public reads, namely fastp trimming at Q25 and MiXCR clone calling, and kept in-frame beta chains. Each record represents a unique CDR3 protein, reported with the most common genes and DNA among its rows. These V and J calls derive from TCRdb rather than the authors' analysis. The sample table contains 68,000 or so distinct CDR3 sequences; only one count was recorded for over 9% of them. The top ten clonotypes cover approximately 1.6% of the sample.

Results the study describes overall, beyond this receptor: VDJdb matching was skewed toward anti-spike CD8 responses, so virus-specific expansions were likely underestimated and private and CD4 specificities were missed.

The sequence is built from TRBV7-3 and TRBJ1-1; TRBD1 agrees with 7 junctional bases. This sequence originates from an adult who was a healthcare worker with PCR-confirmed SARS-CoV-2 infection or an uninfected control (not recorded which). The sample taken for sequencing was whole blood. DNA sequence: TGTGCCAGCAGCCCACAGGGGTCGGGGACTGAAGCTTTCTTT. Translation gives CASSPQGSGTEAFF.